A selection of T cell receptor beta chains follows, all from one sample in a study of T-cell memory formation after mild COVID-19. TCRdb independently ran MiXCR on the 5' RACE reads; one entry per CDR3 protein. The sample carries fewer than 300,000 distinct CDR3 sequences, approximately 15% recorded once. Source material: PBMCs or a T cell subset sorted from them (not recorded which). The receptors derive from a man younger than 35 who had mild COVID-19 (a few samples of this study predate the infection). Cell type and time point are not known. CDR3s include the opening cysteine and the closing phenylalanine or tryptophan. Fields, in order: CDR3 length, D gene, J gene, V gene, clone size, CDR3 protein, CDR3 DNA. The D gene is left open where the match is weak. Only part of the rows carry a size: once, few, many, or a class if the clone is expanded.

CDR3 length: 13; D gene: .; J gene: TRBJ1-5; V gene: TRBV18; clone size: few; CDR3 protein: CASSRQRDQPQHF; CDR3 DNA: TGTGCCAGCTCACGCCAAAGGGATCAGCCCCAGCATTTT
CDR3 length: 15; D gene: .; J gene: TRBJ2-3; V gene: TRBV28; clone size: .; CDR3 protein: CASTETVTSTDTQYF; CDR3 DNA: TGTGCCAGCACCGAGACAGTTACTAGCACAGATACGCAGTATTTT
CDR3 length: 12; D gene: .; J gene: TRBJ2-1; V gene: TRBV24-1; clone size: few; CDR3 protein: CATSWLDNEQFF; CDR3 DNA: TGTGCCACCAGTTGGCTGGACAATGAGCAGTTCTTC
CDR3 length: 16; D gene: .; J gene: TRBJ2-2; V gene: TRBV5-6; clone size: few; CDR3 protein: CASSFATGVITGELFF; CDR3 DNA: TGTGCCAGCAGCTTTGCTACGGGGGTAATCACCGGGGAGCTGTTTTTT
CDR3 length: 16; D gene: TRBD2; J gene: TRBJ2-3; V gene: TRBV7-3; clone size: .; CDR3 protein: CASSPWGREALDTQYF; CDR3 DNA: TGTGCCAGCAGCCCCTGGGGGCGGGAGGCTTTGGATACGCAGTATTTT
CDR3 length: 13; D gene: .; J gene: TRBJ2-5; V gene: TRBV7-2; clone size: few; CDR3 protein: CASSLRRGETQYF; CDR3 DNA: TGTGCCAGCAGCTTAAGGCGCGGAGAGACCCAGTACTTC
CDR3 length: 16; D gene: .; J gene: TRBJ1-5; V gene: TRBV19; clone size: few; CDR3 protein: CASRVTGDGGNQPQHF; CDR3 DNA: TGTGCCAGTAGGGTGACTGGGGACGGGGGCAATCAGCCCCAGCATTTT
CDR3 length: 16; D gene: .; J gene: TRBJ2-3; V gene: TRBV11-2; clone size: .; CDR3 protein: CASSTPLWGLTDTQYF; CDR3 DNA: TGTGCCAGCAGCACTCCTCTTTGGGGTCTCACAGATACGCAGTATTTT
CDR3 length: 19; D gene: .; J gene: TRBJ2-3; V gene: TRBV6-5; clone size: .; CDR3 protein: CASSYSPGPSFTSTDTQYF; CDR3 DNA: TGTGCCAGCAGTTACTCTCCTGGGCCAAGTTTTACTAGCACAGATACGCAGTATTTT
CDR3 length: 13; D gene: .; J gene: TRBJ2-5; V gene: TRBV12-3/TRBV12-4; clone size: few; CDR3 protein: CASSREGPETQYF; CDR3 DNA: TGTGCCAGCAGTCGTGAGGGCCCAGAGACCCAGTACTTC
CDR3 length: 17; D gene: .; J gene: TRBJ1-2; V gene: TRBV28; clone size: .; CDR3 protein: CASSRGQNFYGGHGYTF; CDR3 DNA: TGTGCCAGCAGCCGGGGCCAGAACTTCTACGGGGGTCATGGCTACACCTTC
CDR3 length: 15; D gene: TRBD1; J gene: TRBJ1-4; V gene: TRBV4-2; clone size: .; CDR3 protein: CASSQDGDRGVELFF; CDR3 DNA: TGTGCCAGCAGCCAAGATGGGGACAGGGGGGTGGAACTGTTTTTT
CDR3 length: 15; D gene: TRBD1; J gene: TRBJ1-2; V gene: TRBV20-1; clone size: many; CDR3 protein: CSAPTGGSANYGYTF; CDR3 DNA: TGCAGTGCCCCCACAGGGGGCTCAGCTAACTATGGCTACACCTTC
CDR3 length: 17; D gene: .; J gene: TRBJ2-3; V gene: TRBV5-1; clone size: .; CDR3 protein: CASSSGGQGLTTDTQYF; CDR3 DNA: TGCGCCAGCAGCTCGGGAGGACAGGGACTCACCACAGATACGCAGTATTTT
CDR3 length: 13; D gene: .; J gene: TRBJ1-1; V gene: TRBV5-1; clone size: .; CDR3 protein: CASSLGRETEAFF; CDR3 DNA: TGCGCCAGCAGCTTGGGAAGGGAAACTGAAGCTTTCTTT
CDR3 length: 15; D gene: .; J gene: TRBJ2-6; V gene: TRBV7-2; clone size: .; CDR3 protein: CASSLPMAGANVLTF; CDR3 DNA: TGTGCCAGCAGCTTACCCATGGCTGGGGCCAACGTCCTGACTTTC
CDR3 length: 15; D gene: .; J gene: TRBJ2-6; V gene: TRBV10-3; clone size: .; CDR3 protein: CAINGADSGANVLTF; CDR3 DNA: TGTGCCATCAACGGGGCCGACTCTGGGGCCAACGTCCTGACTTTC
CDR3 length: 15; D gene: TRBD1; J gene: TRBJ2-7; V gene: TRBV13; clone size: .; CDR3 protein: CASSVWDSNSYEQYF; CDR3 DNA: TGTGCCAGCAGCGTATGGGACAGTAACTCCTACGAGCAGTACTTC
CDR3 length: 11; D gene: .; J gene: TRBJ2-1; V gene: TRBV6-5; clone size: .; CDR3 protein: CASSYSNQQFF; CDR3 DNA: TGTGCCAGCAGTTACTCGAACCAGCAGTTCTTC
CDR3 length: 12; D gene: .; J gene: TRBJ2-7; V gene: TRBV7-9; clone size: few; CDR3 protein: CASSNQRSEQYF; CDR3 DNA: TGTGCCAGCAGCAATCAGAGGAGTGAGCAGTACTTC
CDR3 length: 16; D gene: .; J gene: TRBJ1-1; V gene: TRBV7-2; clone size: few; CDR3 protein: CASSLAGGYSNTEAFF; CDR3 DNA: TGTGCCAGCAGCTTAGCCGGGGGCTATTCGAACACTGAAGCTTTCTTT
CDR3 length: 14; D gene: .; J gene: TRBJ1-1; V gene: TRBV5-1; clone size: .; CDR3 protein: CASSLAGEVTEAFF; CDR3 DNA: TGCGCCAGCAGCTTGGCAGGGGAGGTGACTGAAGCTTTCTTT
CDR3 length: 13; D gene: .; J gene: TRBJ1-2; V gene: TRBV12-3/TRBV12-4; clone size: .; CDR3 protein: CASTPDTNYGYTF; CDR3 DNA: TGTGCCAGCACCCCGGACACAAACTATGGCTACACCTTC
CDR3 length: 13; D gene: .; J gene: TRBJ1-1; V gene: TRBV12-3/TRBV12-4; clone size: few; CDR3 protein: CASSLMENTEAFF; CDR3 DNA: TGTGCCAGCAGTTTAATGGAGAACACTGAAGCTTTCTTT
CDR3 length: 13; D gene: .; J gene: TRBJ2-1; V gene: TRBV4-1; clone size: few; CDR3 protein: CASSHEDSQEQFF; CDR3 DNA: TGCGCCAGCAGCCATGAAGACAGTCAGGAGCAGTTCTTC
CDR3 length: 11; D gene: .; J gene: TRBJ2-1; V gene: TRBV6-5; clone size: many; CDR3 protein: CASTGPGEQFF; CDR3 DNA: TGTGCCAGCACCGGACCGGGAGAGCAGTTCTTC
CDR3 length: 12; D gene: .; J gene: TRBJ2-2; V gene: TRBV5-1; clone size: few; CDR3 protein: CASSPPTGELFF; CDR3 DNA: TGCGCCAGCAGCCCGCCCACCGGGGAGCTGTTTTTT
CDR3 length: 11; D gene: .; J gene: TRBJ1-2; V gene: TRBV20-1; clone size: .; CDR3 protein: CRLGETYGYTF; CDR3 DNA: TGCAGGCTCGGGGAAACCTATGGCTACACCTTC
CDR3 length: 15; D gene: TRBD2; J gene: TRBJ2-1; V gene: TRBV6-2/TRBV6-3; clone size: .; CDR3 protein: CASSSSGGAGNEQFF; CDR3 DNA: TGTGCCAGCAGTTCCAGCGGGGGGGCTGGGAATGAGCAGTTCTTC
CDR3 length: 15; D gene: .; J gene: TRBJ2-5; V gene: TRBV6-5; clone size: .; CDR3 protein: CASSYSIGEQETQYF; CDR3 DNA: TGTGCCAGCAGTTACTCGATAGGGGAACAAGAGACCCAGTACTTC
CDR3 length: 13; D gene: .; J gene: TRBJ2-4; V gene: TRBV6-1; clone size: .; CDR3 protein: CASSEAGWDIQYF; CDR3 DNA: TGTGCCAGCAGTGAGGCAGGGTGGGACATTCAGTACTTC
CDR3 length: 15; D gene: TRBD2; J gene: TRBJ2-3; V gene: TRBV3-1; clone size: many; CDR3 protein: CASSQGAGGLNTQYF; CDR3 DNA: TGTGCCAGCAGCCAAGGAGCGGGGGGCCTAAATACGCAGTATTTT
CDR3 length: 16; D gene: .; J gene: TRBJ2-3; V gene: TRBV28; clone size: few; CDR3 protein: CASSLDERTGTDTQYF; CDR3 DNA: TGTGCCAGCAGTTTAGACGAGCGGACGGGCACAGATACGCAGTATTTT
CDR3 length: 14; D gene: .; J gene: TRBJ1-3; V gene: TRBV7-2; clone size: .; CDR3 protein: CASSFDPTGNTIYF; CDR3 DNA: TGTGCCAGCAGCTTTGACCCCACTGGAAACACCATATATTTT
CDR3 length: 15; D gene: TRBD1; J gene: TRBJ2-5; V gene: TRBV3-1; clone size: few; CDR3 protein: CASSPPHRGQETQYF; CDR3 DNA: TGTGCCAGCAGCCCCCCTCACAGGGGGCAAGAGACCCAGTACTTC
CDR3 length: 14; D gene: .; J gene: TRBJ2-5; V gene: TRBV6-1; clone size: few; CDR3 protein: CASSAPRSPETQYF; CDR3 DNA: TGTGCCAGCAGTGCCCCCAGGAGTCCGGAGACCCAGTACTTC
CDR3 length: 15; D gene: .; J gene: TRBJ1-1; V gene: TRBV12-3/TRBV12-4; clone size: .; CDR3 protein: CASSRSLGGHTEAFF; CDR3 DNA: TGTGCCAGCAGCCGATCCTTGGGGGGTCACACTGAAGCTTTCTTT
CDR3 length: 12; D gene: TRBD2; J gene: TRBJ2-7; V gene: TRBV29-1; clone size: .; CDR3 protein: CSVVKGGDEQYF; CDR3 DNA: TGCAGCGTTGTTAAGGGAGGGGACGAGCAGTACTTC
CDR3 length: 14; D gene: .; J gene: TRBJ1-5; V gene: TRBV6-1; clone size: .; CDR3 protein: CASSGRQNNQPQHF; CDR3 DNA: TGTGCCAGCAGTGGACGACAGAACAATCAGCCCCAGCATTTT
CDR3 length: 15; D gene: TRBD2; J gene: TRBJ2-1; V gene: TRBV4-1; clone size: few; CDR3 protein: CASSQDAGGLNEQFF; CDR3 DNA: TGCGCCAGCAGCCAGGACGCGGGGGGGCTAAATGAGCAGTTCTTC